These T cell receptor beta chains were read from a single sample in a study of cytomegalovirus exposure and HLA in healthy donors. Sequencing used immunoSEQ multiplex PCR; TCRdb keeps in-frame clones, though not all of them. The table has over 130,000 clones, more than 85% seen once. Material for sequencing was PBMCs. These TCRs come from a young man in good health and CMV-seropositive. Each CDR3 is given with its conserved first and last residue. A D gene is named only where the DNA matches it firmly. Some rows mark clone size as missing; the rest say once, few, many or name a class of expanded clone.

TRBJ2-7 | TRBV19 | . | TRBD1 | TGTGCCAGTTCGGGACAGGGCGGTCCCTACGAGCAGTACTTC | CASSGQGGPYEQYF
TRBJ1-5 | TRBV18 | few | . | TGTGCCAGCTCACCGACAGGCTCCCTCAATCAGCCCCAGCATTTT | CASSPTGSLNQPQHF
TRBJ2-7 | TRBV11-2 | . | . | TGTGCCAGCAGCCCGAGCGGGTACGAGCAGTACTTC | CASSPSGYEQYF
TRBJ1-5 | TRBV7-9 | once | TRBD1 | TGTGCCAGCAGCATAGGACAGGGCAATCAGCCCCAGCATTTT | CASSIGQGNQPQHF
TRBJ1-6 | TRBV30 | . | . | TGTGCCTGGAGTCAGGGTTATAATTCACCCCTCCACTTT | CAWSQGYNSPLHF
TRBJ2-3 | TRBV21-1 | once | . | TGTGCCAGCTTGCGTCGCACAGATACGCAGTATTTT | CASLRRTDTQYF
TRBJ1-1 | TRBV5-4 | . | . | TGTGCCAGCAGCTCTATTCGGGACAACCTGAACACTGAAGCTTTCTTT | CASSSIRDNLNTEAFF
TRBJ2-5 | TRBV25-1 | . | TRBD2 | TGTGCCAGTTCTACGACTAGCGGGGTAGAGACCCAGTACTTC | CASSTTSGVETQYF
TRBJ1-6 | TRBV10-3 | . | TRBD1 | TGTGCCATCAGTGAGTCTACAGGGGGCTATAATTCACCCCTCCACTTT | CAISESTGGYNSPLHF
TRBJ1-2 | TRBV5-1 | once | . | TGCGCCAGCAGCTCCAACACAGCTAACTATGGCTACACCTTC | CASSSNTANYGYTF
TRBJ2-7 | TRBV11-2 | . | . | TGTGCCAGCAGCTTATCCAGAGGTGGGTACGAGCAGTACTTC | CASSLSRGGYEQYF
TRBJ2-1 | TRBV19 | . | TRBD2 | TGTGCCAGTAGTATAGTCTCGCTAGCGGGAATCTTTGGGTACAATGAGCAGTTCTTC | CASSIVSLAGIFGYNEQFF
TRBJ2-1 | TRBV19 | few | TRBD2 | TGTGCCAGTAGCACGACTAGCGGGACCTACAATGAGCAGTTCTTC | CASSTTSGTYNEQFF
TRBJ2-5 | TRBV18 | . | . | TGTGCCAGCTCACCACCTACAGAAGGGGACTCCGGGGAGGCCCAGTACTTC | CASSPPTEGDSGEAQYF
TRBJ1-3 | TRBV4-1 | . | . | TGCGCCAGCAGCCAAGTGGCAGGCTCCATATATTTT | CASSQVAGSIYF
TRBJ1-1 | TRBV7-2 | few | . | TGTGCCAGCAGCCATGTGTGGGGCAGGAACACTGAAGCTTTCTTT | CASSHVWGRNTEAFF
TRBJ2-2 | TRBV4-1 | . | . | TGCGCCAGCAAATTAGGACAGTTGAACACCGGGGAGCTGTTTTTT | CASKLGQLNTGELFF
TRBJ2-7 | TRBV11-2 | few | . | TGTGCCAGCAGCACAACACCGGGACACGTCTCCTACGAGCAGTACTTC | CASSTTPGHVSYEQYF
TRBJ1-2 | TRBV14 | . | TRBD1 | TGTGCCAGCGGTTCTCGGACAGGCCTCCATGACTATGGCTACACCTTC | CASGSRTGLHDYGYTF
TRBJ2-7 | TRBV27 | . | TRBD2 | TGTGCCAGCAGCTACCGGGAGGGGCGTTTATACGAGCAGTACTTC | CASSYREGRLYEQYF
TRBJ2-2 | TRBV7-7 | few | TRBD2 | TGTGCCAGCAGCCCTAGCGGGGGGAACACCGGGGAGCTGTTTTTT | CASSPSGGNTGELFF
TRBJ1-2 | TRBV6-1 | . | . | TGTGCCAGCAGTGAGGACCTCAGGGTTCACTATGGCTACACCTTC | CASSEDLRVHYGYTF
TRBJ2-7 | TRBV15 | . | . | TGTGCCACCAGCAGAGTCGGAGACGAGCAGTACTTC | CATSRVGDEQYF
TRBJ2-1 | TRBV5-6 | . | TRBD2 | TGTGCCAGCAGCTCGCTAGCGGGAGGACAAGGATATGGGAATGAGCAGTTCTTC | CASSSLAGGQGYGNEQFF
TRBJ1-5 | TRBV5-1 | . | . | TGCGCCAGCAGCTTGGAAGGAGTAAGCAATCAGCCCCAGCATTTT | CASSLEGVSNQPQHF
TRBJ1-5 | TRBV11-2 | . | . | TGTGCCAGCAGCTTAGCCTCGGCGTCAGGTCAGCCCCAGCATTTT | CASSLASASGQPQHF
TRBJ1-1 | TRBV27 | once | . | TGTGCCAGCATCCCACGAGGGGGGGGGAGGTACACTGAAGCTTTCTTT | CASIPRGGGRYTEAFF
TRBJ2-1 | TRBV28 | . | TRBD1 | TGTGCCAGCCGAAGCCTCAGGACAGGGTGGCACAATGAGCAGTTCTTC | CASRSLRTGWHNEQFF
TRBJ2-1 | TRBV28 | . | . | TGTGCCAGCAGTGCAGGGGTCAATTTTTACAATGAGCAGTTCTTC | CASSAGVNFYNEQFF
TRBJ1-2 | TRBV7-9 | once | TRBD1 | TGTGCCAGCAGCACCAGGGGGACCGATGGCTACACCTTC | CASSTRGTDGYTF
TRBJ2-3 | TRBV29-1 | . | TRBD1 | TGCAGCGTTGGGTTAACAGGGGGCACAGATACGCAGTATTTT | CSVGLTGGTDTQYF
TRBJ1-3 | TRBV5-5 | . | . | TGTGCCAGCAGCCCAGCGGGGACACCTTTCTCTGGAAACACCATATATTTT | CASSPAGTPFSGNTIYF
TRBJ1-5 | TRBV19 | . | . | TGTGCCAGTAGTATCTTCGAAGCGTCCGCTCAGCCCCAGCATTTT | CASSIFEASAQPQHF
TRBJ1-6 | TRBV10-3 | . | . | TGTGCCATCAGTGAGCTCCATGGAGATTCACCCCTCCACTTT | CAISELHGDSPLHF
TRBJ2-7 | TRBV10-3 | . | TRBD2 | TGTGCCATCAGTGAGCCCTCCGGTAGCGGGGGAAGCTCCTACGAGCAGTACTTC | CAISEPSGSGGSSYEQYF
TRBJ1-4 | TRBV25-1 | . | . | TGTGCCAGCAGGGGGCCCGGGGGGAAGGATGAAAAACTGTTTTTT | CASRGPGGKDEKLFF
TRBJ2-3 | TRBV5-1 | . | . | TGCGCCAGCAACGACCCTAAAGCGGAAAGCACAGATACGCAGTATTTT | CASNDPKAESTDTQYF
TRBJ1-2 | TRBV13 | once | TRBD1 | TGTGCCAGCAGCCGGGGACAGACCACAACCTATGGCTACACCTTC | CASSRGQTTTYGYTF
TRBJ2-3 | TRBV9 | . | TRBD2 | TGTGCCAGCAGCGAAGGGACTAGAGCGGTCACAGATACGCAGTATTTT | CASSEGTRAVTDTQYF
TRBJ1-1 | TRBV4-1 | . | . | TGCGCCAGCAGCCAAGGGTCTAGGGGGAGAGGGTCCGAAGCTTTCTTT | CASSQGSRGRGSEAFF